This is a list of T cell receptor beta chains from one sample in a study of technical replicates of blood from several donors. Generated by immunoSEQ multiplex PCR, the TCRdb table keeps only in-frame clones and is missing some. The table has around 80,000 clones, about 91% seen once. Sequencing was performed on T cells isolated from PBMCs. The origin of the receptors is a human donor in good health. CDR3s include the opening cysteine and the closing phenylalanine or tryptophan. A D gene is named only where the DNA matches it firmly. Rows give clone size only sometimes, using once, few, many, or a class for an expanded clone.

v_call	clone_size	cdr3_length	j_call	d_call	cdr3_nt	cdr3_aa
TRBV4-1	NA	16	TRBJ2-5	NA	TGCGCCAGCAGCCAAGAAAAAGCAGGGGAAGGAGAGACCCAGTACTTC	CASSQEKAGEGETQYF
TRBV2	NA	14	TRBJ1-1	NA	TGTGCCAGCAGTGAAACAGGGTTTAACACTGAAGCTTTCTTT	CASSETGFNTEAFF
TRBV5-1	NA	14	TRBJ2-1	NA	TGCGCCAGCAGCTTCAGGGTCTCCTACAATGAGCAGTTCTTC	CASSFRVSYNEQFF
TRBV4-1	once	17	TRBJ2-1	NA	TGCGCCAGCAGCCAAGGTCTATTCGGGCTAGCGCTCAATGAGCAGTTCTTC	CASSQGLFGLALNEQFF
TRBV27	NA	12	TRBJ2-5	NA	TGTGCCAGCAGTTTCCCACAAGAGACCCAGTACTTC	CASSFPQETQYF
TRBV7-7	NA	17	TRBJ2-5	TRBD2	TGTGCTAGCAGCTTACGAACGAGCGGGAGGGATCAAGAGACCCAGTACTTC	CASSLRTSGRDQETQYF
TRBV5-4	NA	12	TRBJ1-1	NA	TGTGCCAGCAGCTTGGGGGCCACTGAAGCTTTCTTT	CASSLGATEAFF
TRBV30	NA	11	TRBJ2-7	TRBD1	TGTGCCTGGGGACAGGCCGAAATCGAGTACTTC	CAWGQAEIEYF
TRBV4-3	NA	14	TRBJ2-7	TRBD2	TGCGCCAGCAGCCCCCTAGCGGGAGTAGCCGAGCAGTACTTC	CASSPLAGVAEQYF
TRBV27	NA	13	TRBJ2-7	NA	TGTGCCAGCAGTTTCGCACAGGGCTACGAGCAGTACTTC	CASSFAQGYEQYF
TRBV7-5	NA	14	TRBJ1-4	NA	TGTGCCAGAAGCTTACGGCAGGTGTATGAAAAACTGTTTTTT	CARSLRQVYEKLFF
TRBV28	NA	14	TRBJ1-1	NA	TGTGCCAGCAGGTGGACAGCTATGAACACTGAAGCTTTCTTT	CASRWTAMNTEAFF
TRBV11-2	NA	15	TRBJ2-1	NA	TGTGCCAGCAGCCCCCGACTGTCGTCCTACAATGAGCAGTTCTTC	CASSPRLSSYNEQFF
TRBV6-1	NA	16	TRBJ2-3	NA	TGTGCCAGCAGTGAATGGTGGACAGCTAGCACAGATACGCAGTATTTT	CASSEWWTASTDTQYF
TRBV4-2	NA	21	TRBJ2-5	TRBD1	TGTGCCAGCAGCCAAGATAAGGCTTACTCTTTGACAGGGGTTTTGGAGGAGACCCAGTACTTC	CASSQDKAYSLTGVLEETQYF
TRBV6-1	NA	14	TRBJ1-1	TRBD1	TGTGCCAGCAGTGAGATGACAGGGGTTACTGAAGCTTTCTTT	CASSEMTGVTEAFF
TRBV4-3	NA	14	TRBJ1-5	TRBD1	TGCGCCAGCAGCCTCACAGGGGGTAGGCAGCCCCAGCATTTT	CASSLTGGRQPQHF
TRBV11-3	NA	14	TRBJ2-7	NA	TGTGCCAGCAGCTCCCCCTTGGGGAGACACGAGCAGTACTTC	CASSSPLGRHEQYF
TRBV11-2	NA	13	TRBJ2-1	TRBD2	TGTGCCAGCAGCTTTGTAGCGGGAAATGAGCAGTTCTTC	CASSFVAGNEQFF
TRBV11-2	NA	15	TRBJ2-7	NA	TGTGCCAGCAGCGCCGCCGGAGGATTTTCCTACGAGCAGTACTTC	CASSAAGGFSYEQYF
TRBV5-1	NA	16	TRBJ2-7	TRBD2	TGCGCCAGCAGCGGGACTAGCGGGAGTCTTACCTACGAGCAGTACTTC	CASSGTSGSLTYEQYF
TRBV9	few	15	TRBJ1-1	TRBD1	TGTGCCAGCAGCGTAGGAGGACAGGGGCTAACTGAAGCTTTCTTT	CASSVGGQGLTEAFF
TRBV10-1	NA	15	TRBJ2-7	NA	TGCGCCAGCAGTGATGGTCACAGGGCCTTCTACGAGCAGTACTTC	CASSDGHRAFYEQYF
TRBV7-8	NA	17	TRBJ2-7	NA	TGTGCCAGCAGCTTAGGAATCTTCGTTAGCGGAGCCTACGAGCAGTACTTC	CASSLGIFVSGAYEQYF
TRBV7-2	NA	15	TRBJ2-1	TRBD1	TGTGCCAGCAGCTTCGAGGGACAGGGGTACAATGAGCAGTTCTTC	CASSFEGQGYNEQFF
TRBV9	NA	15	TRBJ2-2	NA	TGTGCCAGCACCGGACAGTTTACGAACACCGGGGAGCTGTTTTTT	CASTGQFTNTGELFF
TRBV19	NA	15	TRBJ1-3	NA	TGTGCCAGTAGTTCCTTCGGGACATCCGAAAACACCATATATTTT	CASSSFGTSENTIYF
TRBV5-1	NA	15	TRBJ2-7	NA	TGCGCCAGCCGCAACGGCGGTGGATCGACCTACGAGCAGTACTTC	CASRNGGGSTYEQYF
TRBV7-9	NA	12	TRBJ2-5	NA	TGTGCCAGCAGCTTTACAGGGGAGACCCAGTACTTC	CASSFTGETQYF
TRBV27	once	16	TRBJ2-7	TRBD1	TGTGCCAGCAGCCTCCATCCGGGACAGGGGTTCAACGAGCAGTACTTC	CASSLHPGQGFNEQYF
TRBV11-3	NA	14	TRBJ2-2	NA	TGTGCCAGCAGCTTACCCCTAGGCCACGGGGAGCTGTTTTTT	CASSLPLGHGELFF
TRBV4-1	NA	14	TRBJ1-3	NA	TGCGCCAGCAGCCAAGCCAGGCCCGGTGACACCATATATTTT	CASSQARPGDTIYF
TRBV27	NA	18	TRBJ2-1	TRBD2	TGTGCCAGCAGTCCAGACCCCGTGACTAGCGGTAGGAGGGATGAGCAGTTCTTC	CASSPDPVTSGRRDEQFF
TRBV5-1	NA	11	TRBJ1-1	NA	TGCGCCAGCAGCTCCGGACAGAAAGCTTTCTTT	CASSSGQKAFF
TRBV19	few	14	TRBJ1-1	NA	TGTGCCAGTAGTATAGCAGCGGGAAGGACTGAAGCTTTCTTT	CASSIAAGRTEAFF
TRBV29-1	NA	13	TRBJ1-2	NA	TGCAGCGTTGGCACAGGCGGCAACTATGGCTACACCTTC	CSVGTGGNYGYTF
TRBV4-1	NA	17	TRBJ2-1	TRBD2	TGCGCCAGCAGCCAGGGGGGGACTAGCGGACCTTACAATGAGCAGTTCTTC	CASSQGGTSGPYNEQFF
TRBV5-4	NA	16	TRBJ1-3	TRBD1	TGTGCCAGCAGCTTGACAGGGGCGCTGTACGGAAACACCATATATTTT	CASSLTGALYGNTIYF
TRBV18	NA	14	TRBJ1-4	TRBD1	TGTGCCAGCTCACCGAGGGGGCAGGATGAAAAACTGTTTTTT	CASSPRGQDEKLFF
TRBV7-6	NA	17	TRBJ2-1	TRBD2	TGTGCCAGCAGCTTAGCCCCGGGACTATACTCCTACAATGAGCAGTTCTTC	CASSLAPGLYSYNEQFF
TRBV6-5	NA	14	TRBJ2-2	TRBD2	TGTGCCGTTAGGGAGGGCCGGAACACCGGGGAGCTGTTTTTT	CAVREGRNTGELFF
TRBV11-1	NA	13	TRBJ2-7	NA	TGTGCCAGCAGCTTGTCCAACTCCTACGAGCAGTACTTC	CASSLSNSYEQYF
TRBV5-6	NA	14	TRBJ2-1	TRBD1	TGTGCCAGCAGCTTTCGGGACAGGGAGGGTGAGCAGTTCTTC	CASSFRDREGEQFF
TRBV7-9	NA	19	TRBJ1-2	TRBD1	TGTGCCAGCAGCTTAGCCAGGGGGGATTACCGGGACGGCCTTTGGGAGTACACCTTC	CASSLARGDYRDGLWEYTF
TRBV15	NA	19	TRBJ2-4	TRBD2	TGTGCCACCAGCAGACCCTATCGGGCTAGCGGGAGGTCCAAAAACATTCAGTACTTC	CATSRPYRASGRSKNIQYF
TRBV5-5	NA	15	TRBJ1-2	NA	TGTGCCAGCAGCTTATTTAACCAGGATTTCTATGGCTACACCTTC	CASSLFNQDFYGYTF
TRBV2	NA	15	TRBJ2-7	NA	TGTGCCAGCAGTGAAGGGCCAGGTCGACGCTACGAGCAGTACTTC	CASSEGPGRRYEQYF
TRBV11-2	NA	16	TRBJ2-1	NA	TGTGCCAGCAGCTTAAGTTTACAGGGATCCAACAATGAGCAGTTCTTC	CASSLSLQGSNNEQFF